The 3 T cell receptor beta chains presented below share a single source sample, sequenced in a study of shared clonotypes between healthy human individuals. Here immunoSEQ multiplex PCR was the method, and the copy in TCRdb shows in-frame clones only, minus some. The sample includes about 490,000 clones, over 70% of them seen just once. Sequencing was carried out using PBMCs. All receptors derive from a woman between 35 and 50 years old in good health. Some clones in this sample may be carry-over from other donors' samples.

The gene calls are TRBV15 and TRBJ2-1, with 10 bases fitting TRBD2. The length of the CDR3 is 16 residues. CDR1 is LNHNV and CDR2 is YYDKDF in the germline V gene (reference sequence). V lost 2 bases and J lost 9; bases outside the gene matches: 10. The CDR3 DNA is TGTGCCACCAGCAGATCCGGGGGTCTAGCGGGAGTTGAGCAGTTCTTC. Its protein product is CATSRSGGLAGVEQFF.

Remarks on this clone: This likely traces to a read error, being one base from a far larger clone. DNA for the CDR3: TGTGCCAGCGGGTATCAAGATACGCAGTATTTT. It yields the protein CASGYQDTQYF. This chain uses TRBV2 with TRBJ2-3; D unresolved. The ends were cut back, 8 bases at V and 5 bases at J, with 8 bases in the middle. The germline V gene encodes CDR1 SNHLY and CDR2 FYNNEI. CDR3 length equals 11 residues. The full variable domain, its missing parts supplied by reference TRBV2 and TRBJ2-3, is EPEVTQTPSHQVTQMGQEVILRCVPISNHLYFYWYRQILGQKVEFLVSFYNNEISEKSEIFDDQFSVERPDGSNFTLKIRSTKLEDSAMYFCASGYQDTQYFGPGTRLTVL.

The gene calls are TRBV18 and TRBJ1-5; D call uncertain. Germline V gives CDR1 KGHSH, CDR2 LQKENI. CDR3 size: 15 residues. V was shortened by 2 bases and J by 3 bases, with 11 bases between the two germline ends. CDR3 nucleotides: TGTGCCAGCTCACCAACCACGGCTACCAATCAGCCCCAGCATTTT. Protein: CASSPTTATNQPQHF.